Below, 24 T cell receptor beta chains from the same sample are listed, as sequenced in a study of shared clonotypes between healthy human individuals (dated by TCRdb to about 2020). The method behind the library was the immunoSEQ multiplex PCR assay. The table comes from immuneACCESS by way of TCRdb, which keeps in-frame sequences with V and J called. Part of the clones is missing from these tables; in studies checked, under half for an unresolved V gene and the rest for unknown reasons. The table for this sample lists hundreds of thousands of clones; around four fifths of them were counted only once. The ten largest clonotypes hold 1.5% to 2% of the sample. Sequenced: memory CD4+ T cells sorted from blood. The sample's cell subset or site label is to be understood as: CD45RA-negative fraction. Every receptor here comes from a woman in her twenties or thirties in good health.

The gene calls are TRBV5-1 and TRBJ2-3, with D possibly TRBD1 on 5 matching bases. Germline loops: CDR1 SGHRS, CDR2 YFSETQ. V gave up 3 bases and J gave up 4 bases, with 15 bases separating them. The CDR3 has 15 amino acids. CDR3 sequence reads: CASSWDPGSPDTQYF. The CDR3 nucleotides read TGCGCCAGCAGCTGGGATCCAGGGTCCCCAGATACGCAGTATTTT.

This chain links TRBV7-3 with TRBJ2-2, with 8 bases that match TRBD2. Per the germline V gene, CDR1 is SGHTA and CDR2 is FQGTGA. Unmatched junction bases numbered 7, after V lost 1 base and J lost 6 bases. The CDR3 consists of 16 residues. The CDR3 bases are TGTGCCAGCAGCTTAATAGGAGCGGGAGAGGCCGGGGAGCTGTTTTTT. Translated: CASSLIGAGEAGELFF.

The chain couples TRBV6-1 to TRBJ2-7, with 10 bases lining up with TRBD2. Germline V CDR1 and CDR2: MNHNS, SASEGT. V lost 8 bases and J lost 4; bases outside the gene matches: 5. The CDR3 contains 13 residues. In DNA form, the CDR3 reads TGTGCCAGCTGTAAGCGGGAGGGATACGAGCAGTACTTC. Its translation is CASCKREGYEQYF.

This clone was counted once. The CDR3 DNA follows: TGCGCCAGCAGACCCGGGACAGACTACGAGCAGTACTTC. It yields the protein CASRPGTDYEQYF. This chain joins TRBV5-1 and TRBJ2-7; 7 nucleotides match TRBD1. Germline-derived CDR1 and CDR2 are SGHRS and YFSETQ. The V gene end was trimmed by 5 bases and the J gene end by 3 bases; junction bases not matched to a gene: 5. The CDR3 contains 13 residues.

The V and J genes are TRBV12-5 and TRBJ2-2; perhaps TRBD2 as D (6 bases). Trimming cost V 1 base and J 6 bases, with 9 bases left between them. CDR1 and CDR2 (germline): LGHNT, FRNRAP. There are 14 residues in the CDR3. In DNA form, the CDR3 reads TGTGCTAGTGGTTTGGGCGGGGAGGCCGGGGAGCTGTTTTTT. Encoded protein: CASGLGGEAGELFF.

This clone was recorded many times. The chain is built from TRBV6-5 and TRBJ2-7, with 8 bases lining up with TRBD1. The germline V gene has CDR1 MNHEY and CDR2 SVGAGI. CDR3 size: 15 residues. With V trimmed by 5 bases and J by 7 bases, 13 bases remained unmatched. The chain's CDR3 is CASSTGQGDSSEQYF. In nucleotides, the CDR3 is TGTGCCAGCAGTACTGGACAGGGAGACTCTAGTGAGCAGTACTTC.

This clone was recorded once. The CDR3 sequence: CASSPRAEGFF. CDR3 nucleotide sequence: TGTGCCAGTAGTCCGAGGGCGGAGGGGTTCTTC. This chain connects TRBV19 to TRBJ2-1; D is perhaps TRBD2 (6 bases). CDR3 size: 11 residues. The germline gives CDR1 LNHDA, CDR2 SQIVND (reference sequence). Trimming took off 5 bases at V and 15 bases at J, with 14 bases between the two ends.

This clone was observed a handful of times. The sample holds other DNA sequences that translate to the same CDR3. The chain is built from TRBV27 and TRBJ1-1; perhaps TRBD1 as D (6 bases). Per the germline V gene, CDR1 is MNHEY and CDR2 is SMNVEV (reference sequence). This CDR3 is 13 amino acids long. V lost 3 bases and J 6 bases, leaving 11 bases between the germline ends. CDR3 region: CASSLLGAAEAFF. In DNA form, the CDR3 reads TGTGCCAGCAGTTTGCTGGGGGCCGCTGAAGCTTTCTTT.

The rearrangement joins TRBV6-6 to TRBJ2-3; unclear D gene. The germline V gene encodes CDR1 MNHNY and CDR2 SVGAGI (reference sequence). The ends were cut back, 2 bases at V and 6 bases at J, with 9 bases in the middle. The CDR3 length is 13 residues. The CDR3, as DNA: TGTGCCAGCAGTTACACTACTTATGATACGCAGTATTTT. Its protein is CASSYTTYDTQYF.

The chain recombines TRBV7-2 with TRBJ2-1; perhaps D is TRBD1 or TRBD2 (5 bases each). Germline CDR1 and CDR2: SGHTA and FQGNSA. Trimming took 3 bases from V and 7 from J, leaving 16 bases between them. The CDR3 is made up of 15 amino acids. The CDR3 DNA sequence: TGTGCCAGCAGCTTCACCTACGGGACGGAGAATGAGCAGTTCTTC. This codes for CASSFTYGTENEQFF.

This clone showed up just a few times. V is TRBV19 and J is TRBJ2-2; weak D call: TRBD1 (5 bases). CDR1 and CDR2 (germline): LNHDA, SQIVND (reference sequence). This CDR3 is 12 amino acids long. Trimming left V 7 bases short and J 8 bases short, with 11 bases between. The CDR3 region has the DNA TGTGCCAGTAATCTGGGGCAGGGGGAGCTGTTTTTT. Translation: CASNLGQGELFF.

The CDR3 coding sequence is TGTGCCAGCAGCTCCGACAGGGGGGAGACCCAGTACTTC. Protein: CASSSDRGETQYF. The chain carries TRBV7-3 and TRBJ2-5; 9 nucleotides line up with TRBD1. Unmatched junction bases numbered 2, after V lost 4 bases and J lost 5 bases. Per germline, CDR1 SGHTA and CDR2 FQGTGA. There are 13 residues in the CDR3.

CDR3 protein: CASSPLDRDGYTF. CDR3 nucleotide sequence: TGTGCCAGCAGTCCCTTAGACAGGGATGGCTACACCTTC. The chain uses TRBV6-1 and TRBJ1-2; 7 bases align to TRBD1. Per the germline V gene, CDR1 is MNHNS and CDR2 is SASEGT. V shed 5 bases, J shed 6 bases, and the junction held 6 bases outside the gene matches. This CDR3 has 13 residues.

CDR3 DNA sequence: TGTGCCACCAGCAGAGATCGGGCTGGCAATGAGCAGTTCTTC. Its translation is CATSRDRAGNEQFF. This chain joins TRBV15 and TRBJ2-1; D remains ambiguous. The CDR3 extends over 14 amino acids. The V gene lost 0 bases and the J gene lost 6 bases, with 9 bases spanning the gap. Germline loops: CDR1 LNHNV, CDR2 YYDKDF (reference sequence).

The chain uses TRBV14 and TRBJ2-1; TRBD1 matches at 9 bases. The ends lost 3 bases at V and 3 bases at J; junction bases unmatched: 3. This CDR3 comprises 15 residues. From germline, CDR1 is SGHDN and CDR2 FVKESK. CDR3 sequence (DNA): TGTGCCAGCAGCCAGGGACAGGGATTCTACAATGAGCAGTTCTTC. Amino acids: CASSQGQGFYNEQFF.

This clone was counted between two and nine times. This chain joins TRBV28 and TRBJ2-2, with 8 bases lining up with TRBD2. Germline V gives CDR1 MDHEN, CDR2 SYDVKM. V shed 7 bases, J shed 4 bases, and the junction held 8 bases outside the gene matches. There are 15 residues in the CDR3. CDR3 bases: TGTGCCAGCAAGGCCGGGGGGGGACGCACCGGGGAGCTGTTTTTT. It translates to CASKAGGGRTGELFF.

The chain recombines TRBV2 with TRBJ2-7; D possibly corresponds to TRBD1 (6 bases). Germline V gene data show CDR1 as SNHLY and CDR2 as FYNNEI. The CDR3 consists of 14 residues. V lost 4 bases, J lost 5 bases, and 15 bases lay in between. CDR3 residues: CASSVRGGVHEQYF. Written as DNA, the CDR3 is TGTGCCAGCAGTGTTAGAGGGGGAGTCCACGAGCAGTACTTC. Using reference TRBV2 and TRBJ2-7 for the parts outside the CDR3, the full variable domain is EPEVTQTPSHQVTQMGQEVILRCVPISNHLYFYWYRQILGQKVEFLVSFYNNEISEKSEIFDDQFSVERPDGSNFTLKIRSTKLEDSAMYFCASSVRGGVHEQYFGPGTRLTVT.

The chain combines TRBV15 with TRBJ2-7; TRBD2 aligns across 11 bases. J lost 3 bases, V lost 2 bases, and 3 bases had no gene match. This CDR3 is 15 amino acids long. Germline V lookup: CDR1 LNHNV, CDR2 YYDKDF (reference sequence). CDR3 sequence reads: CATSRKTSGNYEQYF. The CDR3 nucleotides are TGTGCCACCAGCAGAAAGACTAGCGGGAACTACGAGCAGTACTTC.

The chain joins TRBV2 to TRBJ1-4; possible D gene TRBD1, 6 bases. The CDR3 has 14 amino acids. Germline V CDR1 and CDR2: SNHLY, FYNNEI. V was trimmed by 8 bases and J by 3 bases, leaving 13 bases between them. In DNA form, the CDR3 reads TGTGCCAGCGCGACAGGCGACGCTAATGAAAAACTGTTTTTT. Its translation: CASATGDANEKLFF.

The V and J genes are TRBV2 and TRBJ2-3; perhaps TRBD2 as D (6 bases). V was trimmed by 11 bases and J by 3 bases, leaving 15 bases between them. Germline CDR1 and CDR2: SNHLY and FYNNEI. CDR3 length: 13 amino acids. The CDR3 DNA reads TGTGCCCAACAACGGGAGTTTACAGATACGCAGTATTTT. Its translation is CAQQREFTDTQYF.

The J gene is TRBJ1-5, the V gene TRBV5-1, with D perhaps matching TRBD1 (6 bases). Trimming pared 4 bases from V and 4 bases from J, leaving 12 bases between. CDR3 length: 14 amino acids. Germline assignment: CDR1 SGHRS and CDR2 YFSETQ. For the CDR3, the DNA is TGCGCCAGCAGCCGCCTAGGGGGAAATCAGCCCCAGCATTTT. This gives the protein CASSRLGGNQPQHF.

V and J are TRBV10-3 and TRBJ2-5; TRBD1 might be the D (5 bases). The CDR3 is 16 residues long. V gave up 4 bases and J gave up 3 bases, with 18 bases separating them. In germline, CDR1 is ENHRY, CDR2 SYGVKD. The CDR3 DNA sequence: TGTGCCATCAGTGGTACAGGCCGTGCTACAAAAGAGACCCAGTACTTC. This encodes CAISGTGRATKETQYF.

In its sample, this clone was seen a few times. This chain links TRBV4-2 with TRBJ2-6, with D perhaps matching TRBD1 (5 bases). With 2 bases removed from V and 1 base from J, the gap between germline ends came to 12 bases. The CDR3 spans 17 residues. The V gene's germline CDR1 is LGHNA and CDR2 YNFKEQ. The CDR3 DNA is TGTGCCAGCAGCCAATCGTCCCAGGGTTCTGGGGCCAACGTCCTGACTTTC. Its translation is CASSQSSQGSGANVLTF.

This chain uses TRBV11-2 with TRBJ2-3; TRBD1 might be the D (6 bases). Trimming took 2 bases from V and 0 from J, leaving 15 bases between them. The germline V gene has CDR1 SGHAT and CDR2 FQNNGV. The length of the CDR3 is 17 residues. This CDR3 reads CASSLRSGTISTDTQYF. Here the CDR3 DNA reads TGTGCCAGCAGCTTAAGATCGGGGACAATTAGCACAGATACGCAGTATTTT.